A single sample gave rise to the 25 T cell receptor beta chains below, sequenced in a study of blood T cell repertoires in COVID-19. The assay was immunoSEQ multiplex PCR, and TCRdb's table has in-frame clones only and misses some. The sample holds roughly 97,000 clones, roughly 80% seen once. The specimen was peripheral blood. These receptors were obtained from an elderly woman with active or convalescent COVID-19.

This sequence joins TRBV11-1 and TRBJ1-3, with TRBD1 as a possible D gene (6 bases). V was trimmed by 5 bases and J by 4 bases, leaving 12 bases between them. Germline loops: CDR1 SGHAT, CDR2 FQDESV (reference sequence). This CDR3 has 14 amino acids. The CDR3 loop is CASSQNREGNTIYF. The CDR3 nucleotides read TGTGCCAGCAGCCAAAACAGGGAAGGAAACACCATATATTTT. Supplemented by reference TRBV11-1 and TRBJ1-3, the full variable domain reads EAEVAQSPRYKITEKSQAVAFWCDPISGHATLYWYRQILGQGPELLVQFQDESVVDDSQLPKDRFSAERLKGVDSTLKIQPAELGDSAMYLCASSQNREGNTIYFGEGSWLTVV.

This chain links TRBV28 with TRBJ1-6; a possible D gene is TRBD1 (6 bases). Germline CDR1 is MDHEN and CDR2 is SYDVKM. The CDR3 totals 16 residues. V was shortened by 1 base and J by 2 bases, with 9 bases between the two germline ends. The chain's CDR3 is CASSLSEGAYNSPLHF. CDR3 bases: TGTGCCAGCAGTTTATCAGAGGGGGCCTATAATTCACCCCTCCACTTT.

The chain links TRBV11-2 to TRBJ2-3; 12 nucleotides line up with TRBD2. The trim removed 2 bases at V and 6 bases at J, leaving 9 bases unmatched. The CDR3 is 17 residues long. In germline, CDR1 is SGHAT, CDR2 FQNNGV. Here the CDR3 DNA reads TGTGCCAGCAGCTTATCCCTAGCGGGGGGGCCGGGGGATACGCAGTATTTT. It codes for CASSLSLAGGPGDTQYF.

The genes are TRBV5-5 and TRBJ1-5; the D is unclear. The V gene's germline CDR1 is SGHKS and CDR2 YYEKEE (reference sequence). The CDR3 has 15 amino acids. V dropped 0 bases and J dropped 1 base, with 8 bases sitting between them. The CDR3: CASSLVGGSNQPQHF. The DNA of the CDR3 is TGTGCCAGCAGCTTGGTCGGCGGCAGCAATCAGCCCCAGCATTTT.

The gene calls are TRBV2 and TRBJ2-2, with TRBD2 matching 9 bases. Germline assignment: CDR1 SNHLY and CDR2 FYNNEI. This CDR3 contains 15 residues. V shed 6 bases, J shed 6 bases, and the junction held 8 bases outside the gene matches. The CDR3 is CASSPLSGSPGELFF. The CDR3 DNA sequence: TGTGCCAGCAGCCCCCTTAGCGGGAGCCCCGGGGAGCTGTTTTTT.

The CDR3 loop reads CSVVTSGPYEQYF. As DNA, the CDR3 is TGCAGCGTTGTTACTAGCGGACCCTACGAGCAGTACTTC. The chain couples TRBV29-1 to TRBJ2-7; TRBD2 aligns across 8 bases. With V trimmed by 4 bases and J by 2 bases, 4 bases remained unmatched. CDR3 length equals 13 residues. Germline V CDR1 and CDR2: SQVTM, ANQGSEA.

The V gene is TRBV4-2, the J gene TRBJ2-1; D not resolved. Germline V gene lookup returns CDR1 LGHNA and CDR2 YNFKEQ. CDR3 length: 15 amino acids. Trimming took off 0 bases at V and 2 bases at J, with 8 bases between the two ends. The CDR3 sequence is CASSQEPNPYNEQFF. CDR3 sequence (DNA): TGTGCCAGCAGCCAAGAACCTAATCCCTACAATGAGCAGTTCTTC.

This rearrangement joins TRBV9 to TRBJ2-5, with TRBD2 identical over 10 bases. The length of the CDR3 is 15 residues. V was clipped by 3 bases and J by 3 bases; unmatched bases: 5. From germline, CDR1 is SGDLS and CDR2 YYNGEE. The CDR3 sequence is CASSDGLAVEETQYF. CDR3 DNA sequence: TGTGCCAGCAGCGATGGACTAGCGGTAGAAGAGACCCAGTACTTC. The whole variable domain, filled in from reference TRBV9 and TRBJ2-5, reads DSGVTQTPKHLITATGQRVTLRCSPRSGDLSVYWYQQSLDQGLQFLIQYYNGEERAKGNILERFSAQQFPDLHSELNLSSLELGDSALYFCASSDGLAVEETQYFGPGTRLLVL.

This chain joins TRBV30 and TRBJ2-7; 9 bases are a match to TRBD1. Germline assignment: CDR1 GTSNPN and CDR2 SVGIG (reference sequence). The length of the CDR3 is 13 residues. J was trimmed by 2 bases and V by 1 base; bases with no gene match: 0. The CDR3 nucleotides read TGTGCCTGGAGTGGACAGGGGGCCTACGAGCAGTACTTC. This gives the protein CAWSGQGAYEQYF.

The chain is built from TRBV18 and TRBJ2-3; D uncertain. The V gene's germline CDR1 is KGHSH and CDR2 LQKENI. CDR3 length: 12 residues. Trimming took off 2 bases at V and 4 bases at J, with 4 bases between the two ends. The CDR3 is CASSPSADTQYF. The CDR3 nucleotides read TGTGCCAGCTCACCATCGGCAGATACGCAGTATTTT. The full variable domain, with the rest looked up from reference TRBV18 and TRBJ2-3, is NAGVMQNPRHLVRRRGQEARLRCSPMKGHSHVYWYRQLPEEGLKFMVYLQKENIIDESGMPKERFSAEFPKEGPSILRIQQVVRGDSAAYFCASSPSADTQYFGPGTRLTVL.

Comments on this clone: The sample carries other DNA sequences with the same CDR3. CDR3 amino acids: CASSPGQGAFYEQYF. The CDR3 DNA is TGCGCCAGCAGTCCTGGACAGGGCGCCTTCTACGAGCAGTACTTC. The rearrangement links TRBV5-1 to TRBJ2-7, with 8 bases lining up with TRBD1. With 5 bases clipped from V and 3 bases from J, the junction kept 10 bases outside the gene matches. Germline CDR1 reads SGHRS; CDR2 reads YFSETQ. The CDR3 runs to 15 residues.

CDR3 in DNA: TGTGCCAGCAGCCGAAAGGAGGGGCCACAGGGGAATCAGCCCCAGCATTTT. Translation gives CASSRKEGPQGNQPQHF. The chain recombines TRBV5-4 with TRBJ1-5; 7 nucleotides agree with TRBD1. Losses at the gene ends were 4 bases for V and 4 bases for J; bases not matched to a gene: 14. CDR1 is SGHNT and CDR2 is YYREEE in the germline V gene (reference sequence). The CDR3 totals 17 residues.

The CDR3 here is CASSPAAVYEQYF. DNA of the CDR3: TGTGCCAGCTCACCAGCGGCAGTCTACGAGCAGTACTTC. The rearrangement joins TRBV18 to TRBJ2-7; D call uncertain. V lost 2 bases to trimming and J lost 3 bases, with 8 bases between them. This CDR3 is 13 amino acids long. Germline V gene lookup returns CDR1 KGHSH and CDR2 LQKENI.

The chain has TRBV3-1 (or the pseudogene TRBV3-2) and TRBJ1-6; 9 nucleotides agree with TRBD1. V trimming: 0 bases; J trimming: 5 bases; junction bases outside the gene matches: 5. Per the germline V gene, CDR1 is LGHDT and CDR2 is YNNKEL (reference sequence). This CDR3 has 17 residues. CDR3 DNA sequence: TGTGCCAGCAGCCAAGATCAAGGGACAGGGAATAATTCACCCCTCCACTTT. Amino acid sequence: CASSQDQGTGNNSPLHF.

V gene TRBV5-4 combines with J gene TRBJ2-7; the D is unclear. The CDR3 extends over 13 amino acids. V gave up 2 bases and J gave up 4 bases, with 10 bases separating them. Germline V gives CDR1 SGHNT, CDR2 YYREEE (reference sequence). The CDR3 spells CASSLPGGYEQYF. The CDR3 bases are TGTGCCAGCAGCTTACCGGGTGGGTACGAGCAGTACTTC.

The chain links TRBV5-4 to TRBJ1-4; TRBD1 agrees at 9 bases. The CDR3 spans 15 residues. With 5 bases clipped from V and 5 bases from J, the junction kept 7 bases outside the gene matches. Germline values: CDR1 SGHNT, CDR2 YYREEE (reference sequence). CDR3 DNA: TGTGCCAGCAGATCGGACAGGGGCGAAAATGAAAAACTGTTTTTT. Amino acid sequence: CASRSDRGENEKLFF.

The rearrangement joins TRBV10-3 to TRBJ2-7, with 7 bases lining up with TRBD2. V dropped 8 bases and J dropped 4; count of bases not matched to a gene: 11. The CDR3 covers 14 residues. CDR1 and CDR2 (germline): ENHRY, SYGVKD. CDR3 region: CAIRAQAGIYEQYF. CDR3 coding DNA: TGTGCCATCCGAGCCCAAGCGGGGATATACGAGCAGTACTTC.

Worth noting for this clone: One end of the junction does not line up with germline, which may come from a read error. CDR3 coding DNA: TGTGCCAGCAACTTAGGTCTCGGGGAAAGGAACACTGAAGCTTTCTTT. It codes for CASNLGLGERNTEAFF. The chain couples TRBV11-2 to TRBJ1-1; D gene uncertain. The V gene's germline CDR1 is SGHAT and CDR2 FQNNGV. This CDR3 is 16 amino acids long.

The chain couples TRBV7-9 to TRBJ2-1; TRBD2 matches 12 bases. With V trimmed by 3 bases and J by 6 bases, 3 bases remained unmatched. Germline CDR1 and CDR2: SEHNR and FQNEAQ (reference sequence). CDR3 length equals 15 residues. CDR3 nucleotides: TGTGCCAGCAGCTTCTCTAGCGGGAGGGCCAATGAGCAGTTCTTC. This sequence encodes CASSFSSGRANEQFF.

This rearrangement joins TRBV28 to TRBJ1-3, with D perhaps TRBD1 (5 bases). The CDR3 sequence is 16 residues long. V lost 4 bases to trimming and J lost 1 base, with 14 bases between them. Germline assignment: CDR1 MDHEN and CDR2 SYDVKM. The CDR3 region has the DNA TGTGCCAGCAGTTCCACGACAGCTGGGTCTGGAAACACCATATATTTT. Protein product: CASSSTTAGSGNTIYF.

V gene TRBV7-2 combines with J gene TRBJ1-5; no definite D call. The CDR3 has 14 residues. Per germline, CDR1 SGHTA and CDR2 FQGNSA. V lost 1 base and J lost 9, with 13 bases in between. CDR3: CASSLEYKFPPQHF. Here the CDR3 DNA reads TGTGCCAGCAGCTTAGAGTACAAATTTCCGCCCCAGCATTTT.

The chain recombines TRBV18 with TRBJ2-7; 11 bases agree with TRBD2. This CDR3 is built from 19 residues. Germline V gene data show CDR1 as KGHSH and CDR2 as LQKENI. J was trimmed by 6 bases and V by 0 bases; bases with no gene match: 16. The CDR3 here is CASSPPRRVTTSGKAEQYF. For the CDR3, the DNA is TGTGCCAGCTCACCACCGCGAAGGGTAACGACTAGCGGGAAAGCCGAGCAGTACTTC.

The J gene is TRBJ2-1, the V gene TRBV7-3, with a possible D match to TRBD1 (6 bases). There are 16 residues in the CDR3. Germline V gives CDR1 SGHTA, CDR2 FQGTGA. Trimming pared 5 bases from V and 0 bases from J, leaving 14 bases between. CDR3 region: CASSLTGTRSYNEQFF. CDR3 DNA: TGTGCCAGCAGCCTGACCGGGACACGCTCCTACAATGAGCAGTTCTTC.

J is TRBJ1-4 and V is TRBV28; no clear D. Germline CDR1 and CDR2: MDHEN and SYDVKM. The CDR3 has 14 amino acids. V was pared by 3 bases and J by 7 bases, with 12 bases between. This CDR3 is CASSLGSLGEKLFF. The CDR3 region has the DNA TGTGCCAGCAGTTTGGGCAGTCTGGGTGAAAAACTGTTTTTT.

V is TRBV10-3 and J is TRBJ2-5; D is possibly TRBD2 (6 bases). V dropped 6 bases and J dropped 3 bases, with 11 bases sitting between them. The CDR3 runs to 13 residues. Germline values: CDR1 ENHRY, CDR2 SYGVKD. DNA of the CDR3: TGTGCCATCAGCCGACCGGGGGAAGAGACCCAGTACTTC. Protein: CAISRPGEETQYF.